The sequence of this T cell receptor (beta chain) was determined in a study of cytomegalovirus exposure and HLA in healthy donors. Overall study findings and caveats: Later, TCR association rates were found to vary by HLA locus, highest for DRB1 and lowest for HLA-C. Specificity of three CMV-associated chains for CMV antigens was verified in vitro.

As to this clone: Antigen: not known.

Both 60 Vbeta primers and 13 Jbeta primers went into the PCR. Sequencing was performed with immunoSEQ multiplex PCR; in TCRdb, only in-frame clones are kept and a portion is missing. Of about 140,000 clones in the sample, about 80% are singletons; the top ten hold 2% to 2.5%. The V gene lost 4 bases and the J gene lost 5 bases, with 14 bases spanning the gap. The germline V gene has CDR1 SEHNR and CDR2 FQNEAQ (reference sequence). This CDR3 region has 15 residues. The sequence was collected from a woman aged 18 to 35 in good health and CMV-seropositive. The material sequenced was PBMCs. The rearrangement uses TRBV7-9 and TRBJ1-4, with D perhaps matching TRBD1 (6 bases). The CDR3 is CASSSGQIHNEKLFF. The CDR3 DNA reads TGTGCCAGCAGCTCTGGACAGATCCACAATGAAAAACTGTTTTTT.